This TCR beta chain comes out of a study of cytomegalovirus exposure and HLA in healthy donors. Primers: 60 Vbeta forward and 13 Jbeta reverse. How the authors handled the data: In a later analysis, some 11 million of 65 million to 80 million unique beta chains occurred in at least two donors. Repertoires were generated with immunoSEQ multiplex PCR, while TCRdb's copy carries only in-frame clones and drops some. V, J and clone size were drawn from that table, and D and trimming were deduced from the DNA. The table records over 150,000 clones, roughly 84% of them present only once. Trimming at V came to 4 bases and at J to 4 bases, leaving 2 bases not matched to a gene. The CDR3 loop spans 15 amino acids. Germline lookup yields CDR1 LNHDA and CDR2 SQIVND (reference sequence).

Material: PBMCs. This sequence was found in a girl under three years old in good health and CMV-seronegative. The genes are TRBV19 and TRBJ2-1; 12 bases fit TRBD2. The CDR3 DNA follows: TGTGCCAGTAGTACTAGCGGGAGGGGTTACAATGAGCAGTTCTTC. This sequence encodes CASSTSGRGYNEQFF.